This T cell receptor (beta chain) was captured in a study of lymphopenia after photon versus proton radiotherapy. The data were produced by immunoSEQ multiplex PCR, yet TCRdb's version contains in-frame clones alone and is incomplete. The sample holds around 63,000 clones, approximately 87% seen once. Concerning this clone itself: Its antigen is unidentified.

Findings and caveats of the study: Post-nadir diversity loss with photons came from oligoclonal expansion, particularly CD8+ Temra cells. Under photons, naive T cells and diversity fell while effector/memory populations rose. A bigger post-nadir fall in TCR diversity correlated inversely with survival time in deceased patients.

The V gene end was trimmed by 2 bases and the J gene end by 1 base; junction bases not matched to a gene: 8. CDR3 length: 17 amino acids. Germline assignment: CDR1 SGHVS and CDR2 FQNEAQ. The input for sequencing was peripheral blood, taken from a patient treated with proton-based radiotherapy. The sequence was collected from an elderly man with esophageal cancer. The rearrangement joins TRBV7-8 to TRBJ2-3, with TRBD2 matching 8 bases. The CDR3 coding sequence is TGTGCCAGCAGCTTAAGTCCAGCGGGGGTCCGCACAGATACGCAGTATTTT. Encoded protein: CASSLSPAGVRTDTQYF.